This TCR beta chain was sequenced for a study of cytomegalovirus exposure and HLA in healthy donors. Background on the study: The roughly 700 first-cohort repertoires shared a platform with the 110 or so validation repertoires, as reported in a later analysis. General study points: Investigators reported more than 150 TCR beta chains as tied to cytomegalovirus.

TCRdb's copy holds only in-frame clones and misses some; the assay was immunoSEQ multiplex PCR. Here the sample spans around 180,000 clones, about four fifths being singletons. This clone turned up a few times. Its antigen is undetermined. With 8 bases clipped from V and 3 bases from J, the junction kept 8 bases outside the gene matches. CDR1 is SGHNT, CDR2 YENEEA, per germline. CDR3 length: 14 amino acids. The roughly 120-subject validation cohort, separate from the approximately 670-subject first cohort, included the donors. The source material was PBMCs. The chain employs TRBV11-3 and TRBJ2-3; 7 bases match TRBD2. The receptor comes from a man younger than 35 in good health and CMV-seropositive. As DNA, the CDR3 is TGTGCCAGCGGACCTGGCGGGAGTACAGATACGCAGTATTTT. Its protein product is CASGPGGSTDTQYF.